The T cell receptor (beta chain) under discussion was sequenced for a study of T cell changes during pregnancy in multiple sclerosis. Assay used: immunoSEQ multiplex PCR; TCRdb lists only in-frame clones, some missing. The table lists more than 70,000 clones, around 91% of them singletons. Per germline, CDR1 KGHSH and CDR2 LQKENI. The germline V and J ends were trimmed by 2 bases and 5 bases, with 9 bases remaining between them. This CDR3 comprises 13 residues. The specimen comprised peripheral blood, sampled after pregnancy. The J gene is TRBJ2-5, the V gene TRBV18; D is possibly TRBD2 (5 bases). This clonotype originated in a female donor in good health, enrolled as a control in a pregnancy study. CDR3 DNA sequence: TGTGCCAGCTCACCAGGGCCGGGGGAGACCCAGTACTTC. Amino acid sequence: CASSPGPGETQYF.